The rows below give T cell receptor beta chains drawn from one sample of a study of T-cell reconstitution after alpha-beta-depleted transplantation in children. TCRdb re-derived calls from the PCR reads in MiXCR, one entry per CDR3 protein. Of 670,000 or so distinct CDR3 sequences in the sample, roughly 14% were seen once. Sequences were derived from PBMCs, sampled before TCRalphabeta/CD19-depleted stem cell transplant. All receptors derive from a girl aged 2 to 9 with congenital amegakaryocytic thrombocytopenia, due to receive a stem cell transplant. The CDR3 runs from the conserved cysteine through the conserved F or W. A D gene is named only where the DNA matches it firmly. Size is stated for part of the rows, as once, few or many counts, or as a class when the clone is expanded.

>many|15|TRBV20-1|NA|TRBJ1-2
TGCAGTGCTAGAGCCGATTACGGGGGAACCCATGGCTACACCTTC
CSARADYGGTHGYTF
>many|15|TRBV12-3/TRBV12-4|NA|TRBJ2-1
TGTGCCAGCAGGGCAACCATTACCTCCTACAATGAGCAGTTCTTC
CASRATITSYNEQFF
>many|15|TRBV6-1|NA|TRBJ2-2
TGTGCCAGCAGCACTATTTTGAGGCTCGCCGGGGAGCTGTTTTTT
CASSTILRLAGELFF
>few|13|TRBV10-3|TRBD1|TRBJ1-1
TGTGCCATCAGTACCGACAGGGACACTGAAGCTTTCTTT
CAISTDRDTEAFF
>few|15|TRBV5-1|NA|TRBJ1-2
TGCGCCAGCAGCCTCGCCACCGGGACAACGAGCGGCTACACCTTC
CASSLATGTTSGYTF
>NA|14|TRBV7-6|NA|TRBJ1-1
TGTGCCAGCAGCTTATCCGCCGGGGCCCGTGAGGCTTTCTTT
CASSLSAGAREAFF
>many|15|TRBV5-1|NA|TRBJ2-3
TGCGCCAGCAGCTTGATGGCCGCAAGCGCAGATACGCAGTATTTT
CASSLMAASADTQYF
>NA|14|TRBV2|TRBD1|TRBJ1-1
TGTGCCAGCAGCGGAGACAGGGCGAACACTGAAGCTTTCTTT
CASSGDRANTEAFF
>many|14|TRBV7-9|NA|TRBJ2-7
TGCGCCAGCAGCTTGGTTCCCGGGGGCTACGAGCAGTACTTC
CASSLVPGGYEQYF
>NA|16|TRBV4-1|TRBD2|TRBJ2-7
TGCGCCAGCAGCCCCCGGACTAGCGGGAGTGTTTACGAGCAGTACTTC
CASSPRTSGSVYEQYF
>NA|17|TRBV12-3/TRBV12-4|NA|TRBJ2-1
TGTGCCAGCAGTCCCACACGCGACAGTGCTAATCCCTTTGAGCAGTTCTTC
CASSPTRDSANPFEQFF
>few|12|TRBV29-1|NA|TRBJ2-5
TGCAGCGTTGAAGATCCCGACGGTCGGAGTCACTTC
CSVEDPDGRSHF
>NA|14|TRBV12-3/TRBV12-4|NA|TRBJ2-7
TGTGCCAGCAGTTTACAGGGACCTAACTACGAGCAGTACTTC
CASSLQGPNYEQYF
>few|17|TRBV18|TRBD2|TRBJ2-1
TGTGCCAGCTCACCACCGACGGGACTAGCGGAAATCAATGAGCAGTTCTTC
CASSPPTGLAEINEQFF
>many|20|TRBV11-1|TRBD1|TRBJ1-4
TGTGCCAGCAGCTTAGGTTTCGTGTTTTTCGGGGACAGCAATAATGAAAAACTGTTTTTT
CASSLGFVFFGDSNNEKLFF
>NA|16|TRBV19|NA|TRBJ2-7
TGTGCCAGTAGTAATTTTGGAAGAGAGGGGTTTTACGAGCAGTACTTC
CASSNFGREGFYEQYF
>few|18|TRBV5-1|TRBD2|TRBJ2-5
TGCGCCAGCGGGCAGTTTGTAAAGACTAGCGGGAGGACGGAGACCCAGTACTTC
CASGQFVKTSGRTETQYF
>NA|14|TRBV6-5|NA|TRBJ1-5
TGTGCCAGCAGTTACGCCCTCACTCATCAGCCCCAGCATTTT
CASSYALTHQPQHF
>many|13|TRBV6-5|NA|TRBJ2-1
TGTGCCAGCAGTATTTCGGGAGTAGGTGAGCAGTTCTTC
CASSISGVGEQFF
>many|14|TRBV12-3/TRBV12-4|NA|TRBJ2-3
TGTGCCAGCAGTTCGACGGCGTGGGCAGATACGCAGTATTTT
CASSSTAWADTQYF
>many|15|TRBV27|NA|TRBJ2-5
TGTGCCAGCAGCCTCACGGGACTCCGGTCGGAGACCCAGTACTTC
CASSLTGLRSETQYF
>many|15|TRBV27|NA|TRBJ2-1
TGTGCCAGCAGTTTATTGGCGGTCATTGGGAATGAGCAGTTCTTC
CASSLLAVIGNEQFF
>many|14|TRBV12-3/TRBV12-4|NA|TRBJ1-5
TGTGCCAGCAGTTTCGCCGGGCCTCATCAGCCCCAGCATTTT
CASSFAGPHQPQHF
>NA|12|TRBV4-1|NA|TRBJ2-1
TGCGCCAGCAGCCCAGGAGGTATTGAGCAGTTCTTC
CASSPGGIEQFF
>many|13|TRBV4-1|NA|TRBJ1-2
TGCGCCAGCAGCCTTCAGGCCACGGGAGGCTACACCTTC
CASSLQATGGYTF
>many|15|TRBV12-3/TRBV12-4|NA|TRBJ2-3
TGTGCCAGCAGTTACGGCGGGCTCAGCACAGATACGCAGTATTTT
CASSYGGLSTDTQYF
>once|16|TRBV18|NA|TRBJ2-7
TGTGCCAGCTCACCACCACAGGCGATAATGGGGGACGAGCAGTACTTC
CASSPPQAIMGDEQYF
>many|14|TRBV5-1|NA|TRBJ1-1
TGCGCCAGCAGCTTGGAGGGCCCGAACACTGAAGCTTTCTTT
CASSLEGPNTEAFF
>NA|15|TRBV28|TRBD2|TRBJ2-3
TGTGTCAGCAGTCCCGGGGGGGGTGGTACAGATACGCAGTATTTT
CVSSPGGGGTDTQYF
>many|14|TRBV7-2|NA|TRBJ2-4
TGTGCCAGCAGCTTAGGGCCTAGCGATGGCATTCAGTACTTC
CASSLGPSDGIQYF
>many|12|TRBV20-1|NA|TRBJ1-6
TGCAGTGCTAGGGAAACAGGGAGAGCCCTCCACTTT
CSARETGRALHF